What follows describes a single T cell receptor (beta chain). Its antigen remains unknown. The junction does not match germline at one end; this may be a read error. This specimen comes from a study of cytomegalovirus exposure and HLA in healthy donors. The CDR3 has 14 residues. In germline, CDR1 is PRHDT, CDR2 FYEKMQ (reference sequence). 60 Vbeta and 13 Jbeta primers were used in PCR. Clones were sequenced by immunoSEQ multiplex PCR, and TCRdb holds only the in-frame ones, with some missing. The listing contains over 70,000 clones. Notes on the study in general: Whilst most TCR sequences proved rare, a subset of public TCRs occurred across many donors. Sequencing artifact likely explains a cluster of highly shared sequence variants. An analysis was carried out at a later point. It showed that HLA-associated TCR beta chains were more clonally expanded than equally common non-associated chains. Some TCR beta chains (about 170 of them) were listed as cytomegalovirus-associated.

This sequence was found in a woman between 40 and 55 years old in good health and CMV-seropositive. The chain has TRBV13 and TRBJ2-6, with 8 bases matching TRBD1. The source material was PBMCs. In DNA form, the CDR3 reads TGTGCCAGCAGCTTCTACAGGGGGGACAACGTCCTGACTTTC. It specifies CASSFYRGDNVLTF.